The 9 T cell receptor beta chains presented below share a single source sample, sequenced in a study of beta chain features in type 1 diabetes. These TCRs' antigens remain unknown. The isolated RNA, all of it, was reverse transcribed, so expressed TCRB transcripts were what got sequenced. Here immunoSEQ multiplex PCR was the method, and the copy in TCRdb shows in-frame clones only, minus some. The table has some 640,000 clones, around 15% seen once. Findings of the study overall: When Type 1 diabetes patients were examined, their TCRB CDR3s proved moderately but significantly shorter in all four CD4+ subsets.

Source material: naive CD4+ T cells from blood. These receptors came from a man in his late teens or twenties with type 1 diabetes.

This clone has only a few counts. This sequence joins TRBV9 and TRBJ2-7, with 13 bases matching TRBD2. Germline-derived CDR1 and CDR2 are SGDLS and YYNGEE. The CDR3 totals 17 residues. Unmatched junction bases numbered 7, after V lost 2 bases and J lost 2 bases. The CDR3: CASSVGLAGSRPYEQYF. CDR3 nucleotides: TGTGCCAGCAGCGTGGGACTAGCGGGATCCCGACCCTACGAGCAGTACTTC.

As regards this clone: Other DNA sequences of this sample code for an identical CDR3. The chain has TRBV6-5 and TRBJ1-2; no clear D gene. Germline V CDR1 and CDR2: MNHEY, SVGAGI. This CDR3 contains 13 residues. V was shortened by 0 bases and J by 2 bases, with 4 bases between the two germline ends. CDR3 sequence reads: CASSYSDNYGYTF. The CDR3 DNA reads as TGTGCCAGCAGTTACTCCGACAACTATGGCTACACCTTC.

This clone occurred a few times. At the DNA level, this CDR3 is encoded by other sequences in the same sample as well. The chain couples TRBV29-1 to TRBJ2-5; the match to TRBD1 covers 8 bases. Germline lookup yields CDR1 SQVTM and CDR2 ANQGSEA. Unmatched junction bases numbered 5, after V lost 4 bases and J lost 4 bases. There are 13 residues in the CDR3. The CDR3 here is CSVGQGAGETQYF. CDR3 DNA sequence: TGCAGCGTTGGGCAGGGGGCTGGAGAGACCCAGTACTTC.

This clone was counted between two and nine times. This chain uses TRBV28 with TRBJ2-7; D perhaps matches TRBD2 (6 bases). The germline CDR1 and CDR2 sequences are MDHEN and SYDVKM. The ends were cut back, 7 bases at V and 2 bases at J, with 15 bases in the middle. The CDR3 runs to 14 residues. The CDR3 DNA sequence: TGTGCCAGCAATTCCATGGGGGAGGCCTACGAGCAGTACTTC. This encodes CASNSMGEAYEQYF.

The chain employs TRBV4-3 and TRBJ1-4, with 9 nucleotides matching TRBD1. J was trimmed by 0 bases and V by 0 bases; bases with no gene match: 8. Germline lookup yields CDR1 LGHNA and CDR2 YSLEER. The CDR3 runs 19 residues. The CDR3 here is CASSQDGGTGSSTNEKLFF. CDR3 DNA: TGCGCCAGCAGCCAAGATGGTGGGACAGGGTCCTCAACTAATGAAAAACTGTTTTTT.

A few counts support this clone. This chain connects TRBV4-1 to TRBJ1-1, with 9 bases aligning to TRBD1. Germline CDR1 and CDR2: MGHRA and YSYEKL. Trimming at V came to 6 bases and at J to 0 bases, leaving 14 bases not matched to a gene. The CDR3 has 18 amino acids. Here the CDR3 DNA reads TGCGCCAGCAGTCCCAACCCCTACCGGGACAGGGTGAACACTGAAGCTTTCTTT. Amino acid sequence: CASSPNPYRDRVNTEAFF.

This clone occurred a few times. V gene TRBV5-1 combines with J gene TRBJ2-7; D gene uncertain. CDR3 length equals 14 residues. Between the trimmed V and J ends, which lost 3 bases and 4 bases, there was a span of 14 bases. The V gene's germline CDR1 is SGHRS and CDR2 YFSETQ. The CDR3 here is CASSSPPHYYEQYF. CDR3 coding DNA: TGCGCCAGCAGCTCCCCACCGCACTATTACGAGCAGTACTTC.

This clone was detected only a few times. CDR3 in amino acids: CAISEVRRETQYF. CDR3 sequence (DNA): TGTGCCATCAGTGAGGTCCGTAGAGAGACCCAGTACTTC. This sequence joins TRBV10-3 and TRBJ2-5, with D unclear. V lost 2 bases and J 4 bases, leaving 8 bases between the germline ends. Germline V CDR1 and CDR2: ENHRY, SYGVKD. The CDR3 has 13 residues.

This clone showed up just a few times. The rearrangement joins TRBV30 to TRBJ2-3; weak D call: TRBD1 (5 bases). Germline assignment: CDR1 GTSNPN and CDR2 SVGIG (reference sequence). The length of the CDR3 is 15 residues. V was pared by 2 bases and J by 0 bases, with 12 bases between. CDR3 bases: TGTGCCTGGAGTCTGGTAGGGGCCAGCACAGATACGCAGTATTTT. This encodes CAWSLVGASTDTQYF.